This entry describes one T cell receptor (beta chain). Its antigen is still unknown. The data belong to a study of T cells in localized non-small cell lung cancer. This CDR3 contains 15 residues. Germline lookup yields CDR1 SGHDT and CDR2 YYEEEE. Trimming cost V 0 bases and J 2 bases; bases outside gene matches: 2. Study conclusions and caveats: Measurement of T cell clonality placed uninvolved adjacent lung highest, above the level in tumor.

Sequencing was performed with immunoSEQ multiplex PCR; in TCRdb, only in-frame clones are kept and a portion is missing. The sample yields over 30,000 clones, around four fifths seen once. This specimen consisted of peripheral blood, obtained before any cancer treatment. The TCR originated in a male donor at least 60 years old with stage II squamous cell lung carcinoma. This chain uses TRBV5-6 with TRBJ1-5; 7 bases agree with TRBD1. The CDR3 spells CASSLGTGGNQPQHF. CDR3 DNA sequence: TGTGCCAGCAGCTTGGGCACAGGGGGCAATCAGCCCCAGCATTTT.